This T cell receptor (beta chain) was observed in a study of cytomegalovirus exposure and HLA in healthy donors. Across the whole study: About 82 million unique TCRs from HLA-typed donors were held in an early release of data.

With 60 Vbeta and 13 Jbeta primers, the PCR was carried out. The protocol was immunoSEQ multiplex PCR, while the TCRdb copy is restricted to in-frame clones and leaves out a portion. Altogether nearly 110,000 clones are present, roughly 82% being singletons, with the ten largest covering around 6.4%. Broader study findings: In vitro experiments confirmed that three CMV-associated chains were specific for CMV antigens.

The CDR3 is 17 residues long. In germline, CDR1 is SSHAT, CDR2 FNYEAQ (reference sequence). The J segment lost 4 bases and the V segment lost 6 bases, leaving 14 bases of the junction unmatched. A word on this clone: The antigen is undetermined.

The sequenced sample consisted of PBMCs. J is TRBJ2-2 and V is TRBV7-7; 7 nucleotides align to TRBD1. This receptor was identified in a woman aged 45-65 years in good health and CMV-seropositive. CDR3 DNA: TGTGCCAGCAGTATAGGGGTACGCCAGGGGGTCACCGGGGAGCTGTTTTTT. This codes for CASSIGVRQGVTGELFF.